The 27 T cell receptor beta chains reported below all come from one sample, sequenced in a study of OX40 agonist ivuxolimab in advanced cancers. Sequencing used immunoSEQ multiplex PCR; TCRdb keeps in-frame clones, though not all of them. This table holds more than 60,000 clones, about 88% found once. The sample consisted of CD4+ or CD8+ T cells sorted from blood, taken in a trial of the OX40 agonist ivuxolimab. The receptors stem from an adult with an advanced solid tumor such as melanoma, head and neck, liver or kidney cancer.

This chain connects TRBV9 to TRBJ2-1; D might be TRBD1 (7 bases). Trimming took 4 bases from V and 4 from J, leaving 15 bases between them. Germline V lookup: CDR1 SGDLS, CDR2 YYNGEE. The CDR3 is 15 residues long. DNA of the CDR3: TGTGCCAGCAGCCCGACAGGGAGGTCGTACAATGAGCAGTTCTTC. This encodes CASSPTGRSYNEQFF.

This clone was counted once. This chain joins TRBV6-1 and TRBJ1-1; D gene unclear. Trimming removed 7 bases at V and 0 bases at J, with 12 bases between. Germline V gene lookup returns CDR1 MNHNS and CDR2 SASEGT. The CDR3 sequence is 14 residues long. The CDR3 loop reads CASISKQLNTEAFF. DNA for the CDR3: TGTGCCAGCATCAGTAAACAGCTGAACACTGAAGCTTTCTTT.

The chain couples TRBV11-2 to TRBJ2-7; 7 bases map to TRBD2. The V and J ends lost 0 bases and 3 bases, in that order; junction bases with no gene match: 11. CDR1 SGHAT and CDR2 FQNNGV come from the germline V gene. The CDR3 totals 17 residues. The CDR3 sequence is CASSLDFGLAEVYEQYF. The CDR3 DNA is TGTGCCAGCAGCTTAGATTTTGGTCTAGCGGAGGTCTACGAGCAGTACTTC.

This clone was counted once. The chain uses TRBV9 and TRBJ2-1; D perhaps matches TRBD2 (6 bases). Trimming left V 0 bases short and J 2 bases short, with 9 bases between. Germline values: CDR1 SGDLS, CDR2 YYNGEE. This CDR3 spans 15 amino acids. This chain's CDR3 is CASSVEVAAYNEQFF. CDR3 DNA sequence: TGTGCCAGCAGCGTAGAAGTAGCGGCCTACAATGAGCAGTTCTTC.

Here the CDR3 reads CASSEARTLPFPAFF. Here the CDR3 DNA reads TGTGCCAGCAGTGAAGCAAGGACACTCCCTTTTCCAGCTTTCTTT. The genes are TRBV6-1 and TRBJ1-1, with D possibly being TRBD1 (5 bases). V was shortened by 0 bases and J by 10 bases, with 18 bases between the two germline ends. The CDR3 spans 15 residues. CDR1 and CDR2 from the germline V gene are MNHNS and SASEGT.

This chain joins TRBV27 and TRBJ1-1; perhaps TRBD1 as D (6 bases). Trimming stripped 0 bases from V and 5 bases from J, with 13 bases between. Per germline, CDR1 MNHEY and CDR2 SMNVEV (reference sequence). This CDR3 has 15 residues. In DNA form, the CDR3 reads TGTGCCAGCAGTTTATCCGGGGGCGCGGGAACTGAAGCTTTCTTT. Protein sequence: CASSLSGGAGTEAFF.

The genes are TRBV19 and TRBJ2-5; maybe TRBD2 (5 bases). The CDR3 spans 14 residues. V gave up 5 bases and J gave up 1 base, with 11 bases separating them. Germline-derived CDR1 and CDR2 are LNHDA and SQIVND (reference sequence). The chain's CDR3 is CASSRNGVQETQYF. CDR3 in DNA: TGTGCCAGTAGTCGGAACGGGGTCCAAGAGACCCAGTACTTC.

J is TRBJ1-1 and V is TRBV5-6; TRBD1 matches at 8 bases. Germline V gene lookup returns CDR1 SGHDT and CDR2 YYEEEE. This CDR3 region has 13 residues. Trimming took 2 bases from V and 7 from J; bases not matched to a gene: 4. The CDR3 region has the DNA TGTGCCAGCAGCTTTTCAGGGGGCATTGAAGCTTTCTTT. Amino acid sequence: CASSFSGGIEAFF.

This chain links TRBV19 with TRBJ2-5, with TRBD2 as a possible D gene (6 bases). The CDR3 totals 14 residues. V gave up 6 bases and J gave up 4 bases, with 15 bases separating them. CDR1 and CDR2 from the germline V gene are LNHDA and SQIVND (reference sequence). Here the CDR3 reads CASRPTGVVETQYF. The DNA for the CDR3 is TGTGCCAGTAGGCCCACGGGAGTAGTAGAGACCCAGTACTTC.

This chain uses TRBV6-5 with TRBJ1-1; perhaps TRBD1 as D (5 bases). V shed 8 bases and J shed 0 bases, with 13 bases lying between them. Germline assignment: CDR1 MNHEY and CDR2 SVGAGI. The CDR3 covers 14 residues. The CDR3 DNA follows: TGTGCCAGCGAGACGGCAGGGTTGAACACTGAAGCTTTCTTT. Translated: CASETAGLNTEAFF.

V gene TRBV7-2 combines with J gene TRBJ1-1; TRBD1 is a possible D gene (5 bases). V was clipped by 0 bases and J by 11 bases, with 16 bases between them. Per the germline V gene, CDR1 is SGHTA and CDR2 is FQGNSA. The CDR3 has 14 residues. The CDR3 DNA is TGTGCCAGCAGCTTAGCCGGCAGGGAAAGAGAGGCTTTCTTT. This codes for CASSLAGREREAFF. Full variable domain (rest looked up from reference TRBV7-2 and TRBJ1-1): GAGVSQSPSNKVTEKGKDVELRCDPISGHTALYWYRQSLGQGLEFLIYFQGNSAPDKSGLPSDRFSAERTGGSVSTLTIQRTQQEDSAVYLCASSLAGREREAFFGQGTRLTVV.

The V and J genes are TRBV27 and TRBJ2-7, with 10 positions matching TRBD1. Unmatched junction bases numbered 5, after V lost 5 bases and J lost 7 bases. CDR3 size: 13 residues. Germline V lookup: CDR1 MNHEY, CDR2 SMNVEV (reference sequence). The CDR3 DNA is TGTGCCAGCAGTCGGGACAGGGGCACTGAGCAGTACTTC. This codes for CASSRDRGTEQYF.

A few counts support this clone. The genes are TRBV7-2 and TRBJ2-5; 7 nucleotides match TRBD2. CDR3 length: 13 amino acids. V gave up 4 bases and J gave up 1 base; unmatched junction bases: 0. The germline CDR1 and CDR2 sequences are SGHTA and FQGNSA. This chain's CDR3 is CASSSGGQETQYF. The CDR3 DNA follows: TGTGCCAGCAGCTCGGGGGGCCAAGAGACCCAGTACTTC.

The V call is TRBV10-3, the J call TRBJ2-3, with a possible D match to TRBD1 (6 bases). The CDR3 covers 17 residues. The V end was cut by 7 bases, the J end by 0 bases, with 20 bases between. Germline V gene sequence: CDR1 ENHRY, CDR2 SYGVKD. This CDR3 is CAINSRVGGSSTDTQYF. CDR3 sequence (DNA): TGTGCCATCAACTCAAGGGTAGGGGGTTCTAGCACAGATACGCAGTATTTT.

This CDR3 reads CASSLARGPNQPQHF. CDR3 nucleotides: TGTGCCAGCAGCTTAGCACGGGGTCCCAATCAGCCCCAGCATTTT. The rearrangement links TRBV7-8 to TRBJ1-5, with no clear D. V was pared by 0 bases and J by 3 bases, with 9 bases between. Looked up from germline, CDR1 is SGHVS and CDR2 is FQNEAQ. This CDR3 region has 15 residues.

The chain has TRBV6-1 and TRBJ1-2, with D hard to call. Trimming took off 6 bases at V and 8 bases at J, with 10 bases between the two ends. The germline CDR1 and CDR2 sequences are MNHNS and SASEGT. The CDR3 has 11 amino acids. Written as DNA, the CDR3 is TGTGCCAGCAGGACCTTGGGCGGCTACACCTTC. It specifies CASRTLGGYTF.

This sequence joins TRBV6-1 and TRBJ1-3; D unresolved. Germline V lookup: CDR1 MNHNS, CDR2 SASEGT. Deletions cut 2 bases from V and 4 bases from J, with 12 bases between. The length of the CDR3 is 15 residues. The CDR3 protein is CASSENWGSGNTIYF. The CDR3 bases are TGTGCCAGCAGTGAAAATTGGGGTTCAGGAAACACCATATATTTT.

The chain couples TRBV9 to TRBJ1-1, with a possible D match to TRBD1 (5 bases). Per germline, CDR1 SGDLS and CDR2 YYNGEE. CDR3 length: 16 residues. Deletions cut 0 bases from V and 4 bases from J, with 16 bases between. The CDR3 region is CASSVEGQGMGTEAFF. Here the CDR3 DNA reads TGTGCCAGCAGCGTAGAGGGGCAGGGCATGGGCACTGAAGCTTTCTTT.

The chain uses TRBV5-1 and TRBJ1-2; a weak D match, TRBD1 (5 bases). Germline values: CDR1 SGHRS, CDR2 YFSETQ. V lost 3 bases and J lost 4, with 10 bases in between. The CDR3 runs to 13 residues. CDR3 loop: CASSSRDFYGYTF. DNA of the CDR3: TGCGCCAGCAGCTCCCGGGACTTCTATGGCTACACCTTC. Supplemented by reference TRBV5-1 and TRBJ1-2, the full variable domain reads KAGVTQTPRYLIKTRGQQVTLSCSPISGHRSVSWYQQTPGQGLQFLFEYFSETQRNKGNFPGRFSGRQFSNSRSEMNVSTLELGDSALYLCASSSRDFYGYTFGSGTRLTVV.

There are a few counts of this clone. The genes are TRBV6-5 and TRBJ2-7, with 8 bases fitting TRBD1. Germline lookup yields CDR1 MNHEY and CDR2 SVGAGI. V lost 6 bases, J lost 6 bases, and 7 bases stayed unmatched. There are 13 residues in the CDR3. This chain's CDR3 is CASRKGQASEQYF. In DNA form, the CDR3 reads TGTGCCAGCAGAAAGGGACAGGCCTCCGAGCAGTACTTC.

Here the CDR3 reads CASSLGQGEAFF. For the CDR3, the DNA is TGTGCCAGCAGCTTAGGTCAGGGGGAAGCTTTCTTT. The V call is TRBV7-9, the J call TRBJ1-1, with D maybe TRBD1 (6 bases). V shed 1 base and J shed 8 bases, with 8 bases lying between them. The germline V gene encodes CDR1 SEHNR and CDR2 FQNEAQ (reference sequence). The CDR3 length is 12 residues.

V is TRBV7-9 and J is TRBJ1-4; D is unclear. There are 16 residues in the CDR3. V lost 0 bases to trimming and J lost 7 bases, with 15 bases between them. The germline V gene has CDR1 SEHNR and CDR2 FQNEAQ (reference sequence). The CDR3 spells CASSLAELTSGEKLFF. The CDR3 bases are TGTGCCAGCAGCTTAGCCGAGTTAACATCAGGTGAAAAACTGTTTTTT.

The chain joins TRBV6-5 to TRBJ2-3; perhaps TRBD2 as D (5 bases). Germline V gives CDR1 MNHEY, CDR2 SVGAGI. V gave up 5 bases and J gave up 4 bases, with 13 bases separating them. The CDR3 extends over 14 amino acids. The CDR3 coding sequence is TGTGCCAGCAGTCCCCCGGGGTTGCCAGATACGCAGTATTTT. Translation: CASSPPGLPDTQYF.

V usage is TRBV27 and J usage is TRBJ2-2; TRBD1 agrees at 7 bases. Germline CDR1 and CDR2: MNHEY and SMNVEV (reference sequence). V was clipped by 3 bases and J by 3 bases; unmatched bases: 4. The CDR3 is made up of 15 amino acids. The CDR3 loop reads CASSLDRSYTGELFF. The CDR3 nucleotides read TGTGCCAGCAGTTTGGACAGGTCTTACACCGGGGAGCTGTTTTTT.

The CDR3 DNA reads TGTGCCAGCAGCACCGGGACAGGGGGCAACTACGAGCAGTACTTC. Translation: CASSTGTGGNYEQYF. The rearrangement uses TRBV5-4 and TRBJ2-7; 12 bases are a match to TRBD1. This CDR3 spans 15 amino acids. Germline CDR1 reads SGHNT; CDR2 reads YYREEE (reference sequence). V trimming: 4 bases; J trimming: 3 bases; junction bases outside the gene matches: 5.

V is TRBV6-5 and J is TRBJ2-2, with a possible D match to TRBD2 (5 bases). Trimming left V 5 bases short and J 5 bases short, with 12 bases between. The CDR3 has 14 amino acids. Germline V gene sequence: CDR1 MNHEY, CDR2 SVGAGI. The CDR3 loop reads CASSRPAGTGELFF. CDR3 sequence (DNA): TGTGCCAGCAGTCGGCCCGCGGGTACCGGGGAGCTGTTTTTT.

The chain couples TRBV2 to TRBJ2-2; possibly TRBD1 or TRBD2 for D (6 bases each). This CDR3 has 16 residues. V lost 1 base, J lost 5 bases, and 14 bases lay in between. The germline CDR1 and CDR2 sequences are SNHLY and FYNNEI. CDR3 sequence reads: CASSEVRGASTGELFF. The CDR3 nucleotides are TGTGCCAGCAGTGAAGTAAGGGGGGCGTCAACCGGGGAGCTGTTTTTT.